Following are 2 T cell receptor beta chains from one sample sequenced in a study of blood T cell repertoires in COVID-19. The table came from immunoSEQ multiplex PCR; TCRdb's copy has only in-frame clones and leaves some out. The sample holds tens of thousands of clones, 80% to 90% seen once. Input material: peripheral blood. The source is a human donor with active COVID-19. The donor label of this sample is uncertain.

This clone was detected once. The chain is built from TRBV30 and TRBJ1-2; D gene unclear. Trimming stripped 0 bases from V and 1 base from J, with 9 bases between. Germline CDR1 reads GTSNPN; CDR2 reads SVGIG (reference sequence). The CDR3 length is 14 residues. CDR3 sequence (DNA): TGTGCCTGGAGTGTTAGCGGATTTAACTATGGCTACACCTTC. Encoded protein: CAWSVSGFNYGYTF.

This chain uses TRBV6-6 with TRBJ1-6, with no clear D. Germline-derived CDR1 and CDR2 are MNHNY and SVGAGI (reference sequence). This CDR3 is 15 amino acids long. V was cut by 9 bases and J by 0 bases, with 12 bases left in between. The chain's CDR3 is CASCVESSYNSPLHF. The CDR3 DNA reads TGTGCCAGTTGTGTAGAGAGCTCCTATAATTCACCCCTCCACTTT.